The rows below give T cell receptor beta chains drawn from one sample of a study of T cell responses to AZD1222 COVID-19 vaccine. Profiling relied on immunoSEQ multiplex PCR, and the TCRdb table lists in-frame clones only, not all of them. The table shows over 85,000 clones, with around 93% occurring only once. The sequencing used peripheral blood, collected on day 0 of AZD1222 vaccination. The receptors here all came from an adult in good health. Both conserved end residues are part of each CDR3. D genes are given only for firm matches. For some rows the clone size is stated as once, few or many, or as a class when expanded; others skip it.

TRBV27,NA,NA,TRBJ1-6,TGTGCCAGCAGTCACGGGACCTCATCGACCTATAATTCACCCCTCCACTTT,CASSHGTSSTYNSPLHF
TRBV5-1,TRBD1,NA,TRBJ1-4,TGCGCCAGCAGCTTGGACCGGACAGGGAGGACGGAAAAACTGTTTTTT,CASSLDRTGRTEKLFF
TRBV20-1,NA,NA,TRBJ2-7,TGCAGTGTCCTGGGAGAATACGAGCAGTACTTC,CSVLGEYEQYF
TRBV11-3,NA,NA,TRBJ2-7,TGTGCCAGCAGCCACCGGGACGCCGGGACCTACGAGCAGTACTTC,CASSHRDAGTYEQYF
TRBV25-1,NA,NA,TRBJ2-1,TGTGCCAGCAGTGACTACCGGGGGAGCTCCTACAATGAGCAGTTCTTC,CASSDYRGSSYNEQFF
TRBV7-6,NA,once,TRBJ1-1,TGTGCCAGCAGCTTATCCACCTTGAACACTGAAGCTTTCTTT,CASSLSTLNTEAFF
TRBV18,TRBD1,NA,TRBJ2-1,TGTGCCAGCTCACCACCCGTGGCAGGGGGCCGGCATGAGCAGTTCTTC,CASSPPVAGGRHEQFF
TRBV19,TRBD1,NA,TRBJ1-5,TGTGCCAGTAGTAAAAGGACAGGGGGCGGTCAGCCCCAGCATTTT,CASSKRTGGGQPQHF
TRBV9,TRBD1,NA,TRBJ1-2,TGTGCCAGCAGCGGACAGGGGGGAGGCTATGGCTACACCTTC,CASSGQGGGYGYTF
TRBV11-2,TRBD2,NA,TRBJ2-1,TGTGCCAGCAGCTTTACGGCTAGCGGGGGGGGTTCCTACAATGAGCAGTTCTTC,CASSFTASGGGSYNEQFF
TRBV19,NA,once,TRBJ2-3,TGTGCCAGTAGTATCTTTGGGGATACGCAGTATTTT,CASSIFGDTQYF
TRBV7-9,NA,NA,TRBJ1-5,TGTGCCAGCAGCTTACAGGAACGCCAGCCCCAGCATTTT,CASSLQERQPQHF
TRBV9,TRBD1,NA,TRBJ1-6,TGTGCCAGCAGCCCACCGGGACAGGGTGCTAGGCCCCTCCACTTT,CASSPPGQGARPLHF
TRBV5-6,NA,NA,TRBJ2-7,TGTGCCAGCAGCTTGAGTGCACAGGGCTACGAGCAGTACTTC,CASSLSAQGYEQYF
TRBV19,NA,NA,TRBJ1-1,TGTGCCAGTAATTGGGCGAACACTGAAGCTTTCTTT,CASNWANTEAFF
TRBV27,NA,NA,TRBJ1-2,TGTGCCAGCAGTTTATCGGGGGGAACCGGCTACACCTTC,CASSLSGGTGYTF
TRBV10-1,TRBD1,NA,TRBJ1-1,TGCGCCAGCAGTGTAGGGGGCGACACTGAAGCTTTCTTT,CASSVGGDTEAFF
TRBV18,TRBD2,NA,TRBJ2-7,TGTGCCAGCTTGGGTGGAGCGGGGGGCCCCTACGAGCAGTACTTC,CASLGGAGGPYEQYF
TRBV11-2,NA,NA,TRBJ1-1,TGTGCCAGCAGCTTAGATTTTTGGTCGCCTTTCTTT,CASSLDFWSPFF
TRBV3-1/TRBV3-2,NA,NA,TRBJ1-1,TGTGCCAGCAGCAGGAGCCTTTGGGTGACCACTGAAGCTTTCTTT,CASSRSLWVTTEAFF
TRBV9,NA,NA,TRBJ1-6,TGTGCCAGCAGCGTAGACTCGTACATGTCGAATAATTCACCCCTCCACTTT,CASSVDSYMSNNSPLHF
TRBV3-1/TRBV3-2,NA,NA,TRBJ1-3,TGTGCCAGCAGCCAAGATACCCCTTGGGGAGGTGGAAACACCATATATTTT,CASSQDTPWGGGNTIYF
TRBV6-5,NA,NA,TRBJ1-4,TGTGCCAGCGCTTTGGTTACGAATGAAAAACTGTTTTTT,CASALVTNEKLFF
TRBV4-2,NA,NA,TRBJ2-3,TGTGCCAGCAGCCAAGTACCGGGGGGCAGAGTAGATACGCAGTATTTT,CASSQVPGGRVDTQYF
TRBV12-2,NA,NA,TRBJ1-1,TGTGCAAGTCGCTTAGCTAGGGGGTACAGGGGACCGAACACTGAAGCTTTCTTT,CASRLARGYRGPNTEAFF
TRBV4-1,TRBD1,NA,TRBJ1-2,TGCGCCAGCAGCCTAGGGACAGGGAACTATGGCTACACCTTC,CASSLGTGNYGYTF
TRBV11-3,NA,NA,TRBJ1-3,TGTGCCAGCAGCTTACTGATTGGAAACACCATATATTTT,CASSLLIGNTIYF
TRBV12-3/TRBV12-4,NA,NA,TRBJ2-2,TGTGCCAGCAGTTCGAGCGCCGGGGAGCTGTTTTTT,CASSSSAGELFF
TRBV7-9,TRBD1,NA,TRBJ2-1,TGTGCCAGCAGCCCCCGGGACAGGGGTTACAATGAGCAGTTCTTC,CASSPRDRGYNEQFF
TRBV28,TRBD2,once,TRBJ2-7,TGTGCCAGCAGTACTGTAGCGGGGGCCGACTACGAGCAGTACTTC,CASSTVAGADYEQYF
TRBV5-1,NA,once,TRBJ2-1,TGCGCCAGCAGCTTGGGGCAGACCTACAATGAGCAGTTCTTC,CASSLGQTYNEQFF
TRBV5-4,NA,NA,TRBJ1-3,TGTGCCAGCAGCACCAGCTACTCTGGAAACACCATATATTTT,CASSTSYSGNTIYF
TRBV7-6,NA,NA,TRBJ1-1,TGTGCCAGCAGCCCCGAAGTTGTGAACACTGAAGCTTTCTTT,CASSPEVVNTEAFF
TRBV7-7,NA,NA,TRBJ1-4,TGTGCCAGCAGCTCCCTGGGACAAATTAATGAAAAACTGTTTTTT,CASSSLGQINEKLFF
TRBV10-3,TRBD2,NA,TRBJ2-2,TGTGCCATCAGTGAGTCGGGACTAGCGGGGGCGAACACCGGGGAGCTGTTTTTT,CAISESGLAGANTGELFF
TRBV27,NA,few,TRBJ1-6,TGTGCCAGCAGTTTATCGGGCGATCCACCCCTCCACTTT,CASSLSGDPPLHF
TRBV19,NA,NA,TRBJ2-2,TGTGCCAGTAGTATGGGGAACACCGGGGAGCTGTTTTTT,CASSMGNTGELFF
TRBV2,NA,NA,TRBJ1-3,TGTGCCAGCAGGCTACAGGGAGCTGGAAACACCATATATTTT,CASRLQGAGNTIYF
TRBV3-1/TRBV3-2,NA,NA,TRBJ1-2,TGTGCCAGCAGCCTAACGGATACAGCTAACTATGGCTACACCTTC,CASSLTDTANYGYTF
TRBV5-1,NA,NA,TRBJ1-4,TGCGCCAGCTGCGAAGGGGTGGGAACTAATGAAAAACTGTTTTTT,CASCEGVGTNEKLFF
TRBV10-3,TRBD1,NA,TRBJ2-4,TGTGCCATCAATAGAGGGGGCGCATACATTCAGTACTTC,CAINRGGAYIQYF
TRBV2,NA,NA,TRBJ1-5,TGTGCCAGCAGCTGGCAGGGAAATCAGCCCCAGCATTTT,CASSWQGNQPQHF
TRBV5-4,NA,NA,TRBJ1-1,TGTGCCAGCAGGGTCGGGAACACTGAAGCTTTCTTT,CASRVGNTEAFF
TRBV24-1,NA,NA,TRBJ1-2,TGTGCCACCAGTGACACAGGGTCCCGGAGTGGCTACACCTTC,CATSDTGSRSGYTF
TRBV3-1/TRBV3-2,NA,NA,TRBJ2-1,TGTGCCAGCAGCCAAGACTCGACTGTGGGGAACTACAATGAGCAGTTCTTC,CASSQDSTVGNYNEQFF
TRBV30,TRBD1,NA,TRBJ1-6,TGTGCCTGGAGTGCAGAGACAGGGGGGAATTCACCCCTCCACTTT,CAWSAETGGNSPLHF
TRBV3-1/TRBV3-2,TRBD1,NA,TRBJ2-2,TGTGCCAGCAGAACCGGGACAGGGGTCACCGGGGAGCTGTTTTTT,CASRTGTGVTGELFF
TRBV30,NA,once,TRBJ1-1,TGTGCCTGGAGTCGGGTTGTCGAAGCTTTCTTT,CAWSRVVEAFF